Listed below are T cell receptor beta chains from one sample, sequenced in a study of post-analysis software for immune sequencing data. A single record per CDR3 protein comes from TCRdb applying MiXCR to the PCR reads. The table lists approximately 440,000 distinct CDR3 sequences, approximately 45% of them singletons, with about an eighth in the top ten. What was sequenced was blood. All receptors derive from a girl aged 10-17 years with multiple sclerosis. The CDR3 runs from the conserved cysteine through the conserved F or W. The order of the fields is clone size, D gene, V gene, J gene, CDR3 DNA, CDR3 protein. D genes are given only for firm matches. Not every row has a clone size; where given, it reads once, few, many or a size class.

size: once
D: NA
V: TRBV27
J: TRBJ2-1
DNA: TGTGCCAGCAGTAATAGCGGACCCTACAATGAGCAGTTCTTC
CDR3: CASSNSGPYNEQFF

size: few
D: TRBD2
V: TRBV6-6
J: TRBJ2-3
DNA: TGTGCCAGTAACGATCGGCTAGCGGGAGGGAGGGATACGCAGTATTTT
CDR3: CASNDRLAGGRDTQYF

size: NA
D: NA
V: TRBV20-1
J: TRBJ1-4
DNA: TGCAGTGCTAGACGGACGTCTGCAACTAATGAAAAACTGTTTTTT
CDR3: CSARRTSATNEKLFF

size: once
D: NA
V: TRBV20-1
J: TRBJ1-5
DNA: TGCAGTGCCAAGAGAGGCTGGAGGGCCAATCAGCCCCAGCATTTT
CDR3: CSAKRGWRANQPQHF

size: NA
D: TRBD1
V: TRBV29-1
J: TRBJ2-7
DNA: TGCAGCGTAGGGACAGGTCAGGAAAACGAGCAGTACTTC
CDR3: CSVGTGQENEQYF

size: once
D: TRBD2
V: TRBV20-1
J: TRBJ2-1
DNA: TGCAGTGCTAGGTCCCTAGCGGGAGGGGATAAGCAGTTCTTC
CDR3: CSARSLAGGDKQFF

size: NA
D: TRBD1
V: TRBV6-5
J: TRBJ2-1
DNA: TGTGCCAGCAGACGGGGACAGCTCTCCTACAATGAGCAGTTCTTC
CDR3: CASRRGQLSYNEQFF

size: few
D: TRBD2
V: TRBV28
J: TRBJ2-1
DNA: TGTGCCAGCAGCAGACTAGCGGGGAGCTCCTACAATGAGCAGTTCTTC
CDR3: CASSRLAGSSYNEQFF

size: once
D: NA
V: TRBV28
J: TRBJ2-7
DNA: NA
CDR3: CASSSGLAGFLETQYF

size: NA
D: NA
V: TRBV9
J: TRBJ2-3
DNA: TGTGCCAGCAGCGCCAAGCGGATCACAGATACGCAGTATTTT
CDR3: CASSAKRITDTQYF

size: NA
D: TRBD1
V: TRBV28
J: TRBJ1-2
DNA: TGTGCCAGCAGTTTAAATCAGGGGGCGAATGGCTACACCTTC
CDR3: CASSLNQGANGYTF

size: NA
D: NA
V: TRBV20-1
J: TRBJ2-5
DNA: TGCAGTGCTAGATCTAGGAACAAGTACCAAGAGACCCAGTACTTC
CDR3: CSARSRNKYQETQYF

size: few
D: NA
V: TRBV20-1
J: TRBJ2-1
DNA: TGCAGTGCCGAGGAGGACTCCTACAATGAGCAGTTCTTC
CDR3: CSAEEDSYNEQFF

size: once
D: NA
V: TRBV29-1
J: TRBJ1-2
DNA: TGCAGCGTTGATGGCGGAGGCTACACCTTC
CDR3: CSVDGGGYTF

size: NA
D: NA
V: TRBV29-1
J: TRBJ2-5
DNA: TGCAGCGTTGAGGGAGGGGGGCTTGAGCAGTACTTC
CDR3: CSVEGGGLEQYF

size: few
D: TRBD2
V: TRBV5-1
J: TRBJ2-1
DNA: TGCGCCAGCAGCAAACTAGCGGGAGGGCCTAACAATGAGCAGTTCTTC
CDR3: CASSKLAGGPNNEQFF

size: NA
D: TRBD2
V: TRBV29-1
J: TRBJ2-7
DNA: TGCAGCGCCGCGGGGGGAAAGAGCTACGAGCAGTACTTC
CDR3: CSAAGGKSYEQYF

size: NA
D: NA
V: TRBV12-3/TRBV12-4
J: TRBJ2-3
DNA: TGTGCCAGCACGAGCGATCCCAATACGCAGTATTTT
CDR3: CASTSDPNTQYF

size: NA
D: NA
V: TRBV29-1
J: TRBJ1-2
DNA: TGCAGCGTTGAGAGCTACTATGGCTACACCTTC
CDR3: CSVESYYGYTF

size: once
D: NA
V: TRBV12-3/TRBV12-4
J: TRBJ2-4
DNA: TGTGCCAGCATCTTCGGGACACCCTTGAAGAACATTCAGTACTTC
CDR3: CASIFGTPLKNIQYF

size: NA
D: NA
V: TRBV15
J: TRBJ2-5
DNA: TGTGCCACCAGAAGCCCGGATATGTTAAAGACCCAGTACTTC
CDR3: CATRSPDMLKTQYF

size: NA
D: NA
V: TRBV9
J: TRBJ1-4
DNA: TGTGCCAGCAGCGTAGGGGGAGAGGGAGAAGGGTTGTTTTTT
CDR3: CASSVGGEGEGLFF

size: NA
D: TRBD1
V: TRBV11-2
J: TRBJ1-2
DNA: TGTGCCAGCAGCCAACCGGGACAGTACGGCTACACCTTC
CDR3: CASSQPGQYGYTF